This T cell receptor beta chain was obtained from a study of cytomegalovirus exposure and HLA in healthy donors. Study-level results: The authors enumerated over 150 TCR beta chains as linked to cytomegalovirus. Prior analysis indicated that the majority of TCR beta V segments exhibited productivity approximately 87% or approximately 30% of the time.

Germline CDR1 is SNHLY and CDR2 is FYNNEI. Trimming stripped 3 bases from V and 4 bases from J, with 13 bases between. The length of the CDR3 is 16 residues. On this clone itself: Its antigen is undetermined.

A multiplex PCR was run with 60 Vbeta primers and 13 Jbeta primers. Sequencing used immunoSEQ multiplex PCR; TCRdb keeps in-frame clones, though not all of them. The table includes about 160,000 clones, approximately 81% detected once. Material: PBMCs. The chain employs TRBV2 and TRBJ1-6, with D possibly being TRBD1 (5 bases). This receptor was obtained from a middle-aged man in good health and CMV-seropositive. DNA for the CDR3: TGTGCCAGCAGTGAGGCTTTGGGGGGGTATAATTCACCCCTCCACTTT. This gives the protein CASSEALGGYNSPLHF.